This is a list of T cell receptor beta chains from one sample in a study of shared clonotypes between healthy human individuals. Assay used: immunoSEQ multiplex PCR; TCRdb lists only in-frame clones, some missing. The data show around 2.1 million clones, just over 90% seen once. Sample: naive CD8+ T cells from PBMCs. All receptors come from a man between 18 and 35 years old in good health. Some clones in this sample may be carry-over from other donors' samples. CDR3s include the opening cysteine and the closing phenylalanine or tryptophan. The order of the fields is V gene, D gene, J gene, clone size, CDR3 protein, CDR3 DNA. A D gene is named only where the DNA matches it firmly. For some rows the clone size is stated as once, few or many, or as a class when expanded; others skip it.

>TRBV18|.|TRBJ2-1|once
CASSPPIRNEQFF
TGTGCCAGCTCACCACCGATACGGAATGAGCAGTTCTTC
>TRBV13|.|TRBJ2-2|.
CASSPEGVFPNTGELFF
TGTGCCAGCAGCCCAGAAGGGGTGTTTCCGAACACCGGGGAGCTGTTTTTT
>TRBV27|.|TRBJ2-7|.
CATHPRLDTYEQYF
TGTGCCACCCACCCTCGGCTAGACACCTACGAGCAGTACTTC
>TRBV5-4|.|TRBJ2-7|.
CASSPLLGSRDEQYF
TGTGCCAGCAGCCCGCTCCTCGGGAGTCGCGACGAGCAGTACTTC
>TRBV12-5|.|TRBJ2-1|.
CASGLGEYQPYNEQFF
TGTGCTAGTGGTTTGGGAGAGTATCAACCCTACAATGAGCAGTTCTTC
>TRBV7-2|.|TRBJ1-2|.
CASSLRGGYGYTF
TGTGCCAGCAGCTTACGTGGGGGGTATGGCTACACCTTC
>TRBV7-9|.|TRBJ2-7|.
CALKDLPTYEQYF
TGTGCCTTAAAGGACTTGCCGACCTACGAGCAGTACTTC
>TRBV19|.|TRBJ1-1|.
CASSMRGTPTEAFF
TGTGCCAGTAGTATGCGGGGCACGCCAACTGAAGCTTTCTTT
>TRBV6-5|.|TRBJ1-1|.
CASSLPNTEAFF
TGTGCCAGCAGTCTACCGAACACTGAAGCTTTCTTT
>TRBV28|.|TRBJ2-2|.
CASSPAGLVTGELFF
TGTGCCAGCAGTCCGGCAGGGCTCGTCACCGGGGAGCTGTTTTTT
>TRBV9|.|TRBJ2-7|.
CASSESSAPYEQYF
TGTGCCAGCAGCGAATCTAGCGCTCCGTACGAGCAGTACTTC
>TRBV14|.|TRBJ2-2|.
CASSLLYTGELFF
TGTGCCAGCAGCCTTCTATACACCGGGGAGCTGTTTTTT
>TRBV9|TRBD2|TRBJ2-3|once
CASSGGIAGASDTQYF
TGTGCCAGCAGCGGAGGTATAGCGGGAGCGAGTGATACGCAGTATTTT
>TRBV28|TRBD2|TRBJ2-7|.
CASSFRLAVYEQYF
TGTGCCAGCAGTTTCCGACTAGCGGTCTACGAGCAGTACTTC
>TRBV5-1|.|TRBJ1-3|.
CASSLDGGSGNTIYF
TGCGCCAGCAGCTTGGATGGGGGGTCTGGAAACACCATATATTTT
>TRBV28|TRBD1|TRBJ1-1|.
CASSLMRAGGWAEAFF
TGTGCCAGCAGTTTAATGAGGGCAGGGGGTTGGGCTGAAGCTTTCTTT
>TRBV7-3|TRBD2|TRBJ2-4|.
CASSPRISGEKNIQYF
TGTGCCAGCAGCCCCCGAATTAGCGGGGAAAAAAACATTCAGTACTTC
>TRBV10-2|.|TRBJ1-6|.
CASSAEYNSPLHF
TGCGCCAGCAGTGCGGAGTATAATTCACCCCTCCACTTT
>TRBV4-3|.|TRBJ2-1|.
CASSLASSYNEQFF
TGCGCCAGCAGCCTGGCGAGCTCCTACAATGAGCAGTTCTTC
>TRBV15|.|TRBJ2-1|.
CATSSGSSSYNEQFF
TGTGCCACCAGCAGTGGCAGCAGCTCCTACAATGAGCAGTTCTTC
>TRBV6-1|.|TRBJ1-6|.
CASSDRRHSGISPLHF
TGTGCCAGCAGTGATCGACGTCATTCAGGGATTTCACCCCTCCACTTT
>TRBV4-1|.|TRBJ2-7|.
CASSQRVSLTGTYEQYF
TGCGCCAGCAGCCAAAGGGTCAGTCTAACGGGAACCTACGAGCAGTACTTC
>TRBV7-9|.|TRBJ1-2|once
CASSFVPGLGEGGYTF
TGTGCCAGCAGCTTCGTACCGGGCCTCGGAGAGGGGGGCTACACCTTC
>TRBV5-5|.|TRBJ1-2|.
CASSLNEAYGYTF
TGTGCCAGCAGCTTGAACGAGGCCTATGGCTACACCTTC
>TRBV6-5|.|TRBJ1-5|.
CASSPGLYSNQPQHF
TGTGCCAGCAGTCCCGGTCTATATAGCAATCAGCCCCAGCATTTT
>TRBV11-2|.|TRBJ2-7|once
CASSKNRENSYEQYF
TGTGCCAGCAGCAAAAACCGGGAGAACTCCTACGAGCAGTACTTC
>TRBV23-1|TRBD2|TRBJ2-1|.
CASSQSWYCRPSGYNEQFF
TGCGCCAGCAGTCAATCCTGGTATTGTCGCCCTAGCGGCTACAATGAGCAGTTCTTC
>TRBV5-1|TRBD2|TRBJ2-7|.
CASSDSGTSGSEQYF
TGCGCCAGCAGCGACTCCGGGACTAGCGGGAGCGAGCAGTACTTC
>TRBV6-1|.|TRBJ2-7|.
CASRSWGASTYEQYF
TGTGCCAGCAGGTCTTGGGGGGCGTCAACCTACGAGCAGTACTTC
>TRBV7-2|.|TRBJ1-4|.
CASSLGVFEKLFF
TGTGCCAGCAGCTTAGGTGTCTTTGAAAAACTGTTTTTT
>TRBV12-5|.|TRBJ2-1|.
CASGLGQYNEQFF
TGTGCTAGTGGTTTGGGCCAGTACAATGAGCAGTTCTTC
>TRBV29-1|TRBD1|TRBJ2-5|.
CSVNPPDRVRETQYF
TGCAGCGTCAACCCCCCGGACAGGGTGAGGGAGACCCAGTACTTC
>TRBV19|.|TRBJ2-3|once
CASSRRRQITDTQYF
TGTGCCAGTAGTAGGAGGAGACAGATCACAGATACGCAGTATTTT
>TRBV7-9|TRBD1|TRBJ2-5|.
CASSLRQGFQETQYF
TGTGCCAGCAGCTTACGACAGGGTTTTCAGGAGACCCAGTACTTC
>TRBV4-1|.|TRBJ2-7|.
CASSPGYSYEQYF
TGCGCCAGCAGCCCAGGGTATTCCTACGAGCAGTACTTC
>TRBV7-9|TRBD1|TRBJ2-7|.
CASSLERTGFYEQYF
TGTGCCAGCAGCTTAGAAAGGACAGGTTTCTACGAGCAGTACTTC
>TRBV6-1|.|TRBJ2-1|once
CASTDDEQFF
TGTGCCAGCACCGATGATGAGCAGTTCTTC
>TRBV6-6|TRBD2|TRBJ2-2|.
CASSYGGRSELFF
TGTGCCAGCAGTTATGGCGGGAGGTCGGAGCTGTTTTTT
>TRBV4-1|.|TRBJ1-3|.
CASSLSRDGNTIYF
TGCGCCAGCAGCCTCAGCAGGGACGGAAACACCATATATTTT
>TRBV29-1|TRBD2|TRBJ2-1|.
CSVELTLSGRGRGERYNEQFF
TGCAGCGTTGAACTAACTCTTAGCGGGAGGGGCCGGGGTGAAAGGTACAATGAGCAGTTCTTC
>TRBV27|.|TRBJ1-1|.
CASGTEAFF
TGTGCCAGCGGGACTGAAGCTTTCTTT
>TRBV7-8|TRBD2|TRBJ2-2|.
CASSLGPLGRELIGELFF
TGTGCCAGCAGCTTAGGGCCGTTGGGGCGGGAGTTAATCGGGGAGCTGTTTTTT
>TRBV6-5|.|TRBJ1-1|.
CASSSTVNTEAFF
TGTGCCAGCAGTTCGACAGTGAACACTGAAGCTTTCTTT
>TRBV6-1|TRBD1|TRBJ2-7|.
CASSGWDRGTYEQYF
TGTGCCAGCAGTGGTTGGGACAGGGGTACCTACGAGCAGTACTTC
>TRBV28|TRBD1|TRBJ1-3|.
CASSLPRDRGFKSSGNTIYF
TGTGCCAGCAGCTTACCTAGGGACAGGGGATTCAAGAGCTCTGGAAACACCATATATTTT
>TRBV19|.|TRBJ2-2|few
CASIPGAAGELFF
TGTGCCAGTATACCTGGGGCGGCCGGGGAGCTGTTTTTT
>TRBV4-1|.|TRBJ2-6|.
CASSLRRSLSGANVLTF
TGCGCCAGCAGCCTCCGCCGCAGCCTCTCTGGGGCCAACGTCCTGACTTTC
>TRBV28|.|TRBJ2-5|.
CASSLLGGRFEETQYF
TGTGCCAGCAGTTTGCTTGGGGGGCGGTTTGAAGAGACCCAGTACTTC
>TRBV7-2|.|TRBJ2-1|.
CASSPTRRNEQFF
TGTGCCAGCAGCCCGACTAGGCGCAATGAGCAGTTCTTC
>TRBV10-3|TRBD1|TRBJ2-7|.
CAISGGDRAGYEQYF
TGTGCCATCAGTGGGGGGGACAGGGCGGGCTACGAGCAGTACTTC
>TRBV4-3|TRBD2|TRBJ2-1|once
CASSQDLLGLVGNEQFF
TGCGCCAGCAGCCAAGATCTATTGGGACTAGTGGGCAATGAGCAGTTCTTC
>TRBV27|.|TRBJ2-7|.
CASSLFRGARLEQYF
TGTGCCAGCAGTTTGTTCAGGGGGGCGCGTCTCGAGCAGTACTTC
>TRBV29-1|TRBD1|TRBJ1-2|.
CSVPDRPMGYTF
TGCAGCGTTCCGGACAGGCCTATGGGCTACACCTTC
>TRBV28|.|TRBJ2-3|.
CASSLWGVDGTDTQYF
TGTGCCAGCAGTTTATGGGGGGTGGATGGCACAGATACGCAGTATTTT